This TCR beta chain originates from a study of blood T cells in healthy people across ages. PCR was performed a second time for about 7 to 12 cycles using a sample-barcoded 5' primer and a J-beta primer mix. TCRdb recomputed calls from the 5' RACE reads with MiXCR, one row per CDR3 protein. The data contain roughly 570,000 distinct CDR3 sequences, roughly 29% of them singletons. The CDR3 runs 13 residues. Germline V gene data show CDR1 as SGHRS and CDR2 as YFSETQ. The V gene end was trimmed by 2 bases and the J gene end by 6 bases; junction bases not matched to a gene: 4. There are a few counts of this clonotype.

This chain links TRBV5-1 with TRBJ1-2, with 7 bases lining up with TRBD1. The material sequenced was blood. This sequence originates from a woman between 70 and 85 years old in good health. This CDR3 is CASSLGGMNGYTF. CDR3 DNA: TGCGCCAGCAGCTTAGGGGGCATGAATGGCTACACCTTC.